Following are 24 T cell receptor beta chains from one sample sequenced in a study of shared clonotypes between healthy human individuals. Terminally differentiated effector memory CD45RA+ cells were left out of the naive CD8 fraction, which was CD45RO-negative and positively selected for CCR7. Clones were sequenced by immunoSEQ multiplex PCR, and TCRdb holds only the in-frame ones, with some missing. This table has about 2.2 million clones, about 93% appearing once. The source material was naive CD8+ T cells from PBMCs. All receptors come from a young man in good health. Some clones in this sample may be carry-over from other donors' samples.

The V and J genes are TRBV28 and TRBJ2-7, with a weak D call TRBD1 (5 bases). V lost 4 bases, J lost 1 base, and 11 bases lay in between. The CDR3 consists of 14 residues. Germline V lookup: CDR1 MDHEN, CDR2 SYDVKM. The CDR3 reads CASSWLRGSYEQYF. In DNA, the CDR3 is TGTGCCAGCAGTTGGTTAAGGGGTTCCTACGAGCAGTACTTC. Looking up the rest from reference TRBV28 and TRBJ2-7 gives the full variable domain: DVKVTQSSRYLVKRTGEKVFLECVQDMDHENMFWYRQDPGLGLRLIYFSYDVKMKEKGDIPEGYSVSREKKERFSLILESASTNQTSMYLCASSWLRGSYEQYFGPGTRLTVT.

The chain couples TRBV9 to TRBJ2-1; 9 positions agree with TRBD2. The CDR3 sequence is 16 residues long. Unmatched junction bases numbered 11, after V lost 4 bases and J lost 6 bases. Germline V CDR1 and CDR2: SGDLS, YYNGEE. This CDR3 reads CASSSTPGLASNEQFF. The CDR3 region has the DNA TGTGCCAGCAGCTCCACACCGGGACTAGCTTCCAATGAGCAGTTCTTC.

The rearrangement joins TRBV25-1 to TRBJ2-5; D is unresolved. Per germline, CDR1 MGHDK and CDR2 SYGVNS. The CDR3 runs to 12 residues. Trimming stripped 3 bases from V and 4 bases from J, with 6 bases between. CDR3 sequence reads: CASSDFLETQYF. The CDR3 region has the DNA TGTGCCAGCAGTGACTTCTTAGAGACCCAGTACTTC.

The V gene is TRBV9, the J gene TRBJ1-2; 9 positions agree with TRBD1. CDR1 is SGDLS, CDR2 YYNGEE, per germline. CDR3 length equals 16 residues. Trimming at V came to 3 bases and at J to 4 bases, leaving 10 bases not matched to a gene. This CDR3 reads CASSALTGGVGYGYTF. DNA of the CDR3: TGTGCCAGCAGCGCGTTAACAGGGGGCGTCGGCTATGGCTACACCTTC.

The chain joins TRBV4-1 to TRBJ1-4; D is unresolved. Germline V gene lookup returns CDR1 MGHRA and CDR2 YSYEKL. This CDR3 is 14 amino acids long. Between the trimmed V and J ends, which lost 1 base and 4 bases, there was a span of 7 bases. The CDR3 protein is CASSQAGVNEKLFF. In DNA, the CDR3 is TGCGCCAGCAGCCAAGCCGGAGTTAATGAAAAACTGTTTTTT.

The chain couples TRBV7-9 to TRBJ2-1; TRBD2 aligns across 10 bases. Germline CDR1 is SEHNR and CDR2 is FQNEAQ (reference sequence). V shed 4 bases, J shed 4 bases, and the junction held 7 bases outside the gene matches. The CDR3 is made up of 16 amino acids. CDR3 nucleotides: TGTGCCAGCAGCTCATGGACTAGCGGAGAATACAATGAGCAGTTCTTC. Protein sequence: CASSSWTSGEYNEQFF. Full variable domain (remainder filled in from reference TRBV7-9 and TRBJ2-1): DTGVSQNPRHKITKRGQNVTFRCDPISEHNRLYWYRQTLGQGPEFLTYFQNEAQLEKSRLLSDRFSAERPKGSFSTLEIQRTEQGDSAMYLCASSSWTSGEYNEQFFGPGTRLTVL.

This clone appeared once. V usage is TRBV5-8 and J usage is TRBJ1-2; D unclear. The CDR3 runs to 14 residues. Germline V gives CDR1 SGHTS, CDR2 YDEGEE. Trimming took 1 base from V and 4 from J, leaving 11 bases between them. DNA for the CDR3: TGTGCCAGCAGCTTGACTGGCAGGCCCTATGGCTACACCTTC. Translation: CASSLTGRPYGYTF.

The chain uses TRBV30 and TRBJ2-1, with 8 bases lining up with TRBD1. With V trimmed by 5 bases and J by 4 bases, 10 bases remained unmatched. The CDR3 sequence is 15 residues long. Germline values: CDR1 GTSNPN, CDR2 SVGIG (reference sequence). As DNA, the CDR3 is TGTGCCTGGGAGGATATGACAGGGGTGTACAATGAGCAGTTCTTC. Protein sequence: CAWEDMTGVYNEQFF.

The rearrangement joins TRBV7-9 to TRBJ1-4; D not resolved. V shed 5 bases and J shed 8 bases, with 9 bases lying between them. The CDR3 is 12 amino acids. The germline V gene encodes CDR1 SEHNR and CDR2 FQNEAQ (reference sequence). The CDR3: CASSRSWEKLFF. The CDR3 coding sequence is TGTGCCAGCAGCCGCTCCTGGGAAAAACTGTTTTTT.

V gene TRBV11-2 combines with J gene TRBJ1-1; D not certain. Germline V CDR1 and CDR2: SGHAT, FQNNGV. The CDR3 spans 14 residues. Trimming stripped 6 bases from V and 0 bases from J, with 11 bases between. This chain's CDR3 is CASRITEMNTEAFF. In DNA, the CDR3 is TGTGCCAGCAGAATTACAGAAATGAACACTGAAGCTTTCTTT.

On this clone: Other DNA sequences in this sample translate to the same CDR3. The chain joins TRBV19 to TRBJ2-7, with TRBD1 as a possible D gene (5 bases). The ends were cut back, 2 bases at V and 2 bases at J, with 7 bases in the middle. CDR1 LNHDA and CDR2 SQIVND come from the germline V gene (reference sequence). The CDR3 contains 13 residues. CDR3 DNA: TGTGCCAGTAGTATATCAGGGCCCTACGAGCAGTACTTC. Amino acid sequence: CASSISGPYEQYF.

J is TRBJ1-2 and V is TRBV5-8, with TRBD1 as a possible D gene (6 bases). From germline, CDR1 is SGHTS and CDR2 YDEGEE. This CDR3 comprises 16 residues. V dropped 4 bases and J dropped 8 bases, with 24 bases sitting between them. The CDR3 coding sequence is TGTGCCAGCAGCCCCGAAGGGGTGGGGACACACAGGGGCTACACCTTC. Translating gives CASSPEGVGTHRGYTF.

The CDR3 sequence is CASSLPSVGYPAQYF. The CDR3 region has the DNA TGTGCCAGCAGCTTACCCAGCGTGGGTTATCCTGCGCAGTACTTC. This chain links TRBV7-9 with TRBJ2-7; D is uncertain. Germline assignment: CDR1 SEHNR and CDR2 FQNEAQ (reference sequence). Trimming cost V 2 bases and J 9 bases, with 20 bases left between them. The CDR3 is made up of 15 amino acids.

This rearrangement joins TRBV27 to TRBJ1-5; weak D call: TRBD1 (6 bases). Germline-derived CDR1 and CDR2 are MNHEY and SMNVEV (reference sequence). V lost 5 bases and J lost 0, with 11 bases in between. The CDR3 extends over 15 amino acids. CDR3 DNA: TGTGCCAGCAGTCAGACAGGTTATAGCAATCAGCCCCAGCATTTT. Its protein product is CASSQTGYSNQPQHF.

The V call is TRBV4-3, the J call TRBJ2-7; D is undetermined. Trimming cost V 0 bases and J 1 base, with 10 bases left between them. This CDR3 has 15 amino acids. From germline, CDR1 is LGHNA and CDR2 YSLEER. This CDR3 is CASSQDSWQSYEQYF. CDR3 DNA: TGCGCCAGCAGCCAAGATAGCTGGCAGTCCTACGAGCAGTACTTC.

The gene calls are TRBV29-1 and TRBJ2-7, with 10 bases aligning to TRBD1. V shed 3 bases and J 6 bases; nucleotides not matched to a gene: 11. CDR3 length: 15 amino acids. CDR1 SQVTM and CDR2 ANQGSEA come from the germline V gene. CDR3 DNA sequence: TGCAGCGTTGACAGGGGGTGGGGACAGGGGAGCGAGCAGTACTTC. This sequence encodes CSVDRGWGQGSEQYF.

CDR3 nucleotide sequence: TGTGCCAGCAGTTTCGCCCTCGACAATCCCGAGCAGTACTTC. This encodes CASSFALDNPEQYF. The chain employs TRBV28 and TRBJ2-7; D is undetermined. Trimming shortened V by 3 bases and J by 6 bases, and 15 bases separated the two germline ends. There are 14 residues in the CDR3. Germline-derived CDR1 and CDR2 are MDHEN and SYDVKM.

V gene TRBV6-1 combines with J gene TRBJ2-7; D call uncertain. Trimming pared 3 bases from V and 2 bases from J, leaving 8 bases between. The germline V gene encodes CDR1 MNHNS and CDR2 SASEGT. This CDR3 has 13 amino acids. CDR3 sequence: CASSDWAAYEQYF. CDR3 bases: TGTGCCAGCAGTGATTGGGCAGCCTACGAGCAGTACTTC.

This clone was counted a single time. The rearrangement links TRBV1 to TRBJ2-7; TRBD2, the table's D call, lacks a check against the DNA. TRBV1 is a recognized pseudogene. The length of the CDR3 is 21 residues. The CDR3 coding sequence is TGCACCAGCAGCCAAGACGGAAGGGGGCTAGCGGGAGGGCCGCTCGGGCACGAGCAGTACTTC. Its translation is CTSSQDGRGLAGGPLGHEQYF.

V usage is TRBV19 and J usage is TRBJ1-1; D is ambiguous. This CDR3 spans 15 amino acids. In germline, CDR1 is LNHDA, CDR2 SQIVND (reference sequence). V dropped 7 bases and J dropped 7 bases, with 22 bases sitting between them. CDR3: CASTINAARGYEAFF. The CDR3 DNA follows: TGTGCCAGTACCATAAACGCGGCTCGGGGATATGAAGCTTTCTTT.

The V call is TRBV30, the J call TRBJ1-2; D perhaps matches TRBD1 (6 bases). In germline, CDR1 is GTSNPN, CDR2 SVGIG (reference sequence). V was trimmed by 2 bases and J by 3 bases, leaving 16 bases between them. CDR3 length: 15 residues. The CDR3: CAWSPRVGADYGYTF. Here the CDR3 DNA reads TGTGCCTGGAGTCCCCGGGTGGGGGCGGACTATGGCTACACCTTC. The full variable domain, with the rest looked up from reference TRBV30 and TRBJ1-2, is SQTIHQWPATLVQPVGSPLSLECTVEGTSNPNLYWYRQAAGRGLQLLFYSVGIGQISSEVPQNLSASRPQDRQFILSSKKLLLSDSGFYLCAWSPRVGADYGYTFGSGTRLTVV.

This clone was observed a single time. This sequence joins TRBV30 and TRBJ2-5; possible D gene TRBD1, 6 bases. The CDR3 sequence is 13 residues long. CDR1 and CDR2 (germline): GTSNPN, SVGIG (reference sequence). V was pared by 0 bases and J by 11 bases, with 16 bases between. The CDR3 loop is CAWSVRGGWEQYF. DNA of the CDR3: TGTGCCTGGAGTGTCAGGGGCGGATGGGAGCAGTACTTC.

CDR3 nucleotides: TGTGCCAGCAGCCCCTTTTTCAGGCAAGAAAAGAGATCCTACGAGCAGTACTTC. It encodes CASSPFFRQEKRSYEQYF. The chain combines TRBV27 with TRBJ2-7; D gene uncertain. The CDR3 sequence is 18 residues long. V was shortened by 6 bases and J by 1 base, with 25 bases between the two germline ends. Germline loops: CDR1 MNHEY, CDR2 SMNVEV (reference sequence).

The chain combines TRBV7-6 with TRBJ2-1; unclear D gene. Germline V gives CDR1 SGHVS, CDR2 FNYEAQ. V was pared by 4 bases and J by 8 bases, with 9 bases between. The length of the CDR3 is 12 residues. DNA for the CDR3: TGTGCCAGCAGCTCTACCGGGTATGAGCAGTTCTTC. The encoded protein is CASSSTGYEQFF.